This passage covers 10 T cell receptor beta chains from one sample sequenced in a study of radiation and T cells in renal cell carcinoma. Time point indicated: baseline pretreatment blood. Described treatment: 15 Gy SBRT to primary tumor, nephrectomy 4 weeks later. Repertoires were generated with immunoSEQ multiplex PCR, while TCRdb's copy carries only in-frame clones and drops some. The sample comprises roughly 130,000 clones, approximately 90% of which are singletons, and 12% rests with the top ten. The input for sequencing was blood, taken from a patient whose treatment included radiotherapy and nephrectomy. Source of these receptors: a woman aged 50 to 60 with renal cell carcinoma.

CDR3 in DNA: TGTGCCAGCAGCGTAGAGGGATCCTACGAGCAGTACTTC. Translated: CASSVEGSYEQYF. J is TRBJ2-7 and V is TRBV9; no definite D call. This CDR3 is 13 amino acids long. V was trimmed by 0 bases and J by 1 base, leaving 5 bases between them. The germline V gene encodes CDR1 SGDLS and CDR2 YYNGEE.

The chain links TRBV6-5 to TRBJ2-2; perhaps TRBD2 as D (5 bases). CDR3 size: 14 residues. Germline lookup yields CDR1 MNHEY and CDR2 SVGAGI. Trimming took 9 bases from V and 1 from J, leaving 12 bases between them. The CDR3 loop reads CASLWRWNTGELFF. In DNA, the CDR3 is TGTGCCAGTCTTTGGAGGTGGAACACCGGGGAGCTGTTTTTT.

The chain uses TRBV11-3 and TRBJ2-2; possibly TRBD1 or TRBD2 for D (5 bases each). The CDR3 length is 14 residues. Trimming shortened V by 7 bases and J by 5 bases, and 14 bases separated the two germline ends. The V gene's germline CDR1 is SGHNT and CDR2 YENEEA. CDR3 in DNA: TGTGCCAGCACCGACAGAGGGGCGACCGGGGAGCTGTTTTTT. Protein sequence: CASTDRGATGELFF. Drawing the rest from reference TRBV11-3 and TRBJ2-2, the complete variable domain is EAGVVQSPRYKIIEKKQPVAFWCNPISGHNTLYWYLQNLGQGPELLIRYENEEAVDDSQLPKDRFSAERLKGVDSTLKIQPAELGDSAVYLCASTDRGATGELFFGEGSRLTVL.

The V and J genes are TRBV4-2 and TRBJ2-3; D is unresolved. V lost 0 bases, J lost 5 bases, and 3 bases lay in between. Looked up from germline, CDR1 is LGHNA and CDR2 is YNFKEQ. CDR3 length equals 12 residues. CDR3 amino acids: CASSQDIDTQYF. CDR3 in DNA: TGTGCCAGCAGCCAAGACATAGATACGCAGTATTTT.

As regards this clone: The sample carries other DNA sequences with the same CDR3. The CDR3, as DNA: TGTGCCAGCAGTCTCGCGGGGATGAACACTGAAGCTTTCTTT. It codes for CASSLAGMNTEAFF. The rearrangement uses TRBV5-4 and TRBJ1-1; D is unclear. Trimming took off 5 bases at V and 0 bases at J, with 11 bases between the two ends. This CDR3 has 14 amino acids. Germline assignment: CDR1 SGHNT and CDR2 YYREEE (reference sequence).

The CDR3 DNA follows: TGTGCCAGCAGTTACTCCTCCTCGGTGGAGGGACACGAGCAGTACTTC. This encodes CASSYSSSVEGHEQYF. The chain has TRBV6-6 and TRBJ2-7; the D gene is possibly TRBD2 (6 bases). The length of the CDR3 is 16 residues. Trimming removed 0 bases at V and 5 bases at J, with 17 bases between. Germline V gives CDR1 MNHNY, CDR2 SVGAGI (reference sequence).

This chain connects TRBV6-5 to TRBJ1-6; no definite D call. The CDR3 length is 16 residues. With 4 bases removed from V and 0 bases from J, the gap between germline ends came to 10 bases. The V gene's germline CDR1 is MNHEY and CDR2 SVGAGI. CDR3 sequence (DNA): TGTGCCAGCAGTTCCCGATCGAGCTCCTATAATTCACCCCTCCACTTT. Its translation is CASSSRSSSYNSPLHF.

The CDR3 nucleotides read TGTGCCAGCAGCTTCCGGGATAAAGGGTCAGGCTACACCTTC. The encoded protein is CASSFRDKGSGYTF. The chain is built from TRBV7-2 and TRBJ1-2; no firm D call. V was shortened by 3 bases and J by 8 bases, with 16 bases between the two germline ends. Germline assignment: CDR1 SGHTA and CDR2 FQGNSA. This CDR3 comprises 14 residues.

As regards this clone: One base separates it from a far larger clone, so it is likely a read error. The genes are TRBV5-1 and TRBJ2-6; possibly TRBD1 for D (6 bases). V gave up 0 bases and J gave up 4 bases, with 17 bases separating them. CDR3 size: 18 residues. CDR1 and CDR2 from the germline V gene are SGHRS and YFSETQ. In nucleotides, the CDR3 is TGCGCCAGCAGCTTGGAGGGGGATACAGGGTACGGGGCCAACGTCCTGACTTTC. Translated, it gives CASSLEGDTGYGANVLTF.

J is TRBJ1-2 and V is TRBV6-5, with D perhaps matching TRBD1 (5 bases). Looked up from germline, CDR1 is MNHEY and CDR2 is SVGAGI. This CDR3 has 13 amino acids. V lost 4 bases to trimming and J lost 7 bases, with 13 bases between them. The CDR3 DNA follows: TGTGCCAGCAGTTCCTCTGGGGGTGGTGGCTACACCTTC. Amino acids: CASSSSGGGGYTF.